Sequencing of this TCR beta chain was carried out in a study of CD4 T cells in relation to SARS-CoV-2 and coronaviruses. As to this clone: No antigen is known for it.

Naive and memory CD4+ T cell DNA was deep-sequenced without culture. TCRdb's copy holds only in-frame clones and misses some; the assay was immunoSEQ multiplex PCR. In the table there are about 60,000 clones, about 94% of which are singletons. Unexposed donor CD4+ T cells date from 2011-2018, before the COVID-19 pandemic. CD4 enrichment then naive enrichment separated naive from memory CD4+ cells. Regarding the study as a whole: In around three fifths of donors, memory CD4+ clonotypes crossrecognized SARS-CoV-2 and at least one common cold coronavirus spike. The cross-reactivity analysis covered only spike protein, not other viral proteins.

CDR3 length equals 14 residues. Germline V gene data show CDR1 as KGHDR and CDR2 as SFDVKD. V dropped 4 bases and J dropped 6 bases, with 12 bases sitting between them. The specimen sequenced was naive CD4+ T cells from PBMCs. Documented subset: naive CD4+ T cells isolated by negative enrichment. This chain uses TRBV24-1 with TRBJ1-5; D might be TRBD1 (5 bases). This sequence originates from a human donor in good health. CDR3 sequence (DNA): TGTGCCACCAGTGAGGAAGCAGGGTTTCAGCCCCAGCATTTT. Protein product: CATSEEAGFQPQHF.